This is a list of T cell receptor beta chains from one sample in a study of Tregs in tolerant kidney transplant recipients. Measured with immunoSEQ multiplex PCR; TCRdb has only the in-frame clones, and not every one. The data show around 50,000 clones, over 80% seen once. The source material was CD8+ T cells from blood (PBMCs), sampled 24 months after the transplant. These receptors all come from a human patient who received a combined kidney and bone marrow transplant. A share of the T cells may be of graft donor origin. Each CDR3 is given with its conserved first and last residue. The D gene is left open where the match is weak. A row's size may be missing; if present it is once, few, many or a size class.

V,size,J,D,CDR3,DNA
TRBV19,-,TRBJ1-1,-,CAIGSGNEAFF,TGTGCCATCGGATCAGGTAATGAAGCTTTCTTT
TRBV6-5,-,TRBJ1-2,-,CASSYSRDRNYGYTF,TGTGCCAGCAGTTACTCGAGGGATCGCAACTATGGCTACACCTTC
TRBV12-5,-,TRBJ2-2,TRBD1,CASVPMDRGLTGELFF,TGTGCTAGTGTCCCAATGGACAGGGGTCTGACCGGGGAGCTGTTTTTT
TRBV29-1,-,TRBJ2-7,TRBD2,CSARGGLREFYEQYF,TGCAGCGCCCGGGGGGGTCTACGGGAGTTCTACGAGCAGTACTTC
TRBV29-1,-,TRBJ1-2,-,CSVEGLGDGYTF,TGCAGCGTTGAGGGCTTGGGAGATGGCTACACCTTC
TRBV27,once,TRBJ2-1,-,CASRSLSYNEQFF,TGTGCCAGCAGGTCTCTCTCCTACAATGAGCAGTTCTTC
TRBV19,few,TRBJ1-1,-,CASSLTGRAEAFF,TGTGCCAGTAGCCTCACAGGGAGGGCTGAAGCTTTCTTT
TRBV7-9,-,TRBJ1-5,TRBD1,CASSRQGAGDQPQHF,TGTGCCAGCAGTCGACAGGGGGCAGGGGATCAGCCCCAGCATTTT
TRBV20-1,-,TRBJ1-1,-,CSASQNTEAFF,TGCAGTGCCAGTCAGAACACTGAAGCTTTCTTT
TRBV9,-,TRBJ2-5,TRBD2,CASSVEAGQETQYF,TGTGCCAGCAGCGTAGAAGCGGGGCAAGAGACCCAGTACTTC
TRBV28,-,TRBJ2-7,-,CASSSGQLLSYEQYF,TGTGCCAGCAGCAGCGGACAGCTACTATCCTACGAGCAGTACTTC
TRBV6-5,-,TRBJ1-3,TRBD1,CASSYSRTGGRNTIYF,TGTGCCAGCAGTTACTCGAGGACAGGGGGCCGAAACACCATATATTTT
TRBV4-1,-,TRBJ2-7,-,CASSHDTGTYEQYF,TGCGCCAGCAGCCACGACACAGGGACCTACGAGCAGTACTTC
TRBV7-9,-,TRBJ2-1,TRBD2,CASSLVLVAGGAIDEQFF,TGTGCCAGCAGCTTAGTACTGGTAGCGGGGGGGGCAATCGATGAGCAGTTCTTC
TRBV5-6,-,TRBJ2-7,-,CASSPDWESYEQYF,TGTGCCAGCAGCCCGGACTGGGAGTCCTACGAGCAGTACTTC
TRBV4-2,-,TRBJ2-7,-,CASSPDIPSYEQYF,TGTGCCAGCAGCCCGGACATTCCCTCCTACGAGCAGTACTTC
TRBV28,-,TRBJ1-6,-,CASSFRQGSNSPLHF,TGTGCCAGCAGTTTCCGGCAGGGATCGAATTCACCCCTCCACTTT
TRBV7-8,once,TRBJ2-7,-,CASSLGAQDYEQYF,TGTGCCAGCAGCTTAGGGGCTCAGGACTACGAGCAGTACTTC
TRBV7-8,-,TRBJ2-5,-,CASSQYRETQYF,TGTGCCAGCAGCCAGTACCGAGAGACCCAGTACTTC
TRBV4-1,-,TRBJ2-7,TRBD2,CASSPGGDKRGFPYYEQYF,TGCGCCAGCAGCCCGGGGGGGGATAAGCGGGGGTTTCCCTATTACGAGCAGTACTTC
TRBV11-2,-,TRBJ2-7,TRBD2,CASSFSGAYEQYF,TGTGCCAGCAGCTTCAGCGGGGCTTACGAGCAGTACTTC
TRBV30,-,TRBJ2-1,-,CAWILSGGYNEQFF,TGTGCCTGGATTTTGTCAGGAGGATACAATGAGCAGTTCTTC
TRBV30,-,TRBJ1-5,TRBD1,CAWSEGGNQPQHF,TGTGCCTGGAGTGAAGGGGGCAACCAGCCCCAGCATTTT
TRBV4-1,-,TRBJ1-4,-,CASSIRRTNEKLFF,TGCGCCAGCAGCATCAGGAGGACTAATGAAAAACTGTTTTTT
TRBV2,-,TRBJ1-5,TRBD1,CASTLQGSNQPQHF,TGTGCCAGCACCTTACAGGGGAGCAATCAGCCCCAGCATTTT
TRBV27,-,TRBJ2-7,-,CASSLGAGAYEQYF,TGTGCCAGCAGTCTTGGGGCAGGGGCCTACGAGCAGTACTTC
TRBV19,-,TRBJ1-5,-,CASSTVQYSNQPQHF,TGTGCCAGTAGTACGGTCCAATATAGCAATCAGCCCCAGCATTTT
TRBV6-5,-,TRBJ2-5,TRBD2,CASSYSGLARETQYF,TGTGCCAGCAGTTACTCTGGACTAGCGCGGGAGACCCAGTACTTC
TRBV4-3,-,TRBJ2-2,-,CASSLTELEIRSNTGELFF,TGCGCCAGCAGTCTCACAGAACTAGAAATACGTTCGAACACCGGGGAGCTGTTTTTT
TRBV2,-,TRBJ2-7,TRBD2,CASIKTSLGSYEQYF,TGTGCCAGCATCAAGACTAGCCTGGGCTCCTACGAGCAGTACTTC
TRBV7-6,-,TRBJ2-7,-,CASSSFVEGRGEQYF,TGTGCCAGCAGCTCCTTTGTCGAGGGGCGGGGAGAGCAGTACTTC
TRBV19,-,TRBJ1-1,TRBD1,CASTPDRDLYREGTEAFF,TGTGCCAGTACTCCCGACAGGGACCTATACCGCGAGGGCACTGAAGCTTTCTTT
TRBV9,-,TRBJ2-3,TRBD2,CASSRLAYGTDTQYF,TGTGCCAGCAGCCGACTAGCGTATGGCACAGATACGCAGTATTTT
TRBV27,-,TRBJ2-1,-,CASSSRLGRGDNEQFF,TGTGCCAGCAGTTCGAGGTTAGGGAGAGGAGACAATGAGCAGTTCTTC
TRBV7-8,-,TRBJ2-1,TRBD2,CASSLHRLAGANEQFF,TGTGCCAGCAGCTTACATAGACTAGCGGGAGCCAATGAGCAGTTCTTC
TRBV19,few,TRBJ2-1,-,CASSRRTFSYNEQFF,TGTGCCAGTAGTAGGCGGACTTTCTCCTACAATGAGCAGTTCTTC
TRBV4-1,-,TRBJ2-7,-,CASSQENFRTPNYEQYF,TGCGCCAGCAGCCAAGAAAACTTTCGGACACCCAACTACGAGCAGTACTTC
TRBV6-1,-,TRBJ1-6,TRBD1,CASSDGGTGGSWVHF,TGTGCCAGCAGTGATGGAGGGACAGGGGGCTCCTGGGTCCACTTT
TRBV15,-,TRBJ2-7,-,CATSRDAALSSYEQYF,TGTGCCACCAGCAGAGATGCTGCCCTCAGCTCCTACGAGCAGTACTTC
TRBV27,-,TRBJ2-3,TRBD1,CASSTGFPDTQYF,TGTGCCAGCTCGACAGGGTTCCCAGATACGCAGTATTTT
TRBV7-9,few,TRBJ1-6,-,CASSFSSPLHF,TGTGCCAGCAGCTTTAGTTCACCCCTCCACTTT
TRBV29-1,once,TRBJ1-2,TRBD1,CSAYTTGTYGYTF,TGCAGCGCCTACACGACAGGGACCTATGGCTACACCTTC
TRBV21-1,-,TRBJ1-5,-,CASSNFGRARGFQPQHF,TGTGCCAGCAGCAATTTCGGCAGGGCCAGGGGTTTTCAGCCCCAGCATTTT
TRBV5-1,-,TRBJ2-3,-,CASSLVLAARTDTQYF,TGCGCCAGCAGCTTGGTCCTAGCCGCTCGCACAGATACGCAGTATTTT
TRBV5-8,-,TRBJ2-7,TRBD1,CASSLTGVNEQYF,TGTGCCAGCAGCTTGACAGGGGTCAACGAGCAGTACTTC
TRBV6-6,-,TRBJ2-7,TRBD1,CASSYSTGEVYEQYF,TGTGCCAGCAGTTACTCGACAGGGGAAGTCTACGAGCAGTACTTC